This passage covers 12 T cell receptor beta chains from one sample sequenced in a study of shared clonotypes between healthy human individuals (dated by TCRdb to 2020 to 2022). The library was built by means of the immunoSEQ multiplex PCR assay. In its TCRdb copy, this immuneACCESS table keeps in-frame sequences only and misses some clones. Where compared with another copy, unresolved V genes explain less than half of these, and the others have no known cause. The sample data list approximately 2.1 million clones, and 90% to 95% of these were observed just once. The ten most abundant clones make up about 0.39% of the sample. The sequenced material came from naive CD4+ T cells from PBMCs. The sample's cell subset or site label is to be understood as: CD45RA+ positively selected. Source of these receptors: a man younger than 35 in good health. Some clones in this sample may be carry-over from other donors' samples.

The chain uses TRBV2 and TRBJ2-5, with D possibly called TRBD1 or TRBD2 (5 bases each). The V gene's germline CDR1 is SNHLY and CDR2 FYNNEI. The CDR3 totals 13 residues. The V and J ends lost 5 bases and 2 bases respectively, with 9 bases between them. In nucleotides, the CDR3 is TGTGCCAGCAGTCGGGACCCGCAAGAGACCCAGTACTTC. This gives the protein CASSRDPQETQYF. The full variable domain, with the rest looked up from reference TRBV2 and TRBJ2-5, is EPEVTQTPSHQVTQMGQEVILRCVPISNHLYFYWYRQILGQKVEFLVSFYNNEISEKSEIFDDQFSVERPDGSNFTLKIRSTKLEDSAMYFCASSRDPQETQYFGPGTRLLVL.

This chain uses TRBV5-1 with TRBJ1-4; the D is unclear. V lost 0 bases and J 8 bases, leaving 11 bases between the germline ends. CDR3 size: 14 residues. In germline, CDR1 is SGHRS, CDR2 YFSETQ. The CDR3 sequence: CASSLDPSAEKLFF. Written as DNA, the CDR3 is TGCGCCAGCAGCTTGGACCCTTCGGCCGAAAAACTGTTTTTT. Using reference TRBV5-1 and TRBJ1-4 for the parts outside the CDR3, the full variable domain is KAGVTQTPRYLIKTRGQQVTLSCSPISGHRSVSWYQQTPGQGLQFLFEYFSETQRNKGNFPGRFSGRQFSNSRSEMNVSTLELGDSALYLCASSLDPSAEKLFFGSGTQLSVL.

The chain has TRBV28 and TRBJ2-3; TRBD2 matches 7 bases. Germline assignment: CDR1 MDHEN and CDR2 SYDVKM. The CDR3 spans 16 residues. With 4 bases clipped from V and 6 bases from J, the junction kept 13 bases outside the gene matches. The CDR3 coding sequence is TGTGCCAGCAGTTCAGTCGGCGGGGGAGGAGGGGATACGCAGTATTTT. Its translation: CASSSVGGGGGDTQYF.

J is TRBJ1-5 and V is TRBV5-4; D not certain. Germline V CDR1 and CDR2: SGHNT, YYREEE (reference sequence). CDR3 length equals 14 residues. Trimming pared 5 bases from V and 1 base from J, leaving 10 bases between. CDR3: CASSARESNQPQHF. The CDR3 nucleotides read TGTGCCAGCAGTGCTCGGGAGAGCAATCAGCCCCAGCATTTT. The whole variable domain, filled in from reference TRBV5-4 and TRBJ1-5, reads ETGVTQSPTHLIKTRGQQVTLRCSSQSGHNTVSWYQQALGQGPQFIFQYYREEENGRGNFPPRFSGLQFPNYSSELNVNALELDDSALYLCASSARESNQPQHFGDGTRLSIL.

This rearrangement joins TRBV29-1 to TRBJ2-1, with 9 bases lining up with TRBD2. Per the germline V gene, CDR1 is SQVTM and CDR2 is ANQGSEA. Germline trimming cut 6 bases from V and 5 bases from J; bases unmatched to any gene: 5. This CDR3 is built from 13 residues. In DNA, the CDR3 is TGCAGCGTGGGCCTAGCGGGGAACAATGAGCAGTTCTTC. Translating gives CSVGLAGNNEQFF.

The J gene is TRBJ1-2, the V gene TRBV5-1, with D perhaps TRBD1 (5 bases). Germline CDR1 and CDR2: SGHRS and YFSETQ. Deletions cut 0 bases from V and 3 bases from J, with 18 bases between. This CDR3 comprises 17 residues. In DNA, the CDR3 is TGCGCCAGCAGCTTGGAAGGTTGGGACCTCTCCGACTATGGCTACACCTTC. Amino acids: CASSLEGWDLSDYGYTF.

This rearrangement joins TRBV28 to TRBJ1-3; D might be TRBD1 (5 bases). The CDR3 is 14 amino acids. V was clipped by 4 bases and J by 2 bases, with 9 bases between them. CDR1 and CDR2 (germline): MDHEN, SYDVKM. Here the CDR3 DNA reads TGTGCCAGCAGTTCCGACAGTCCTGGAAACACCATATATTTT. It codes for CASSSDSPGNTIYF. Supplemented by reference TRBV28 and TRBJ1-3, the full variable domain reads DVKVTQSSRYLVKRTGEKVFLECVQDMDHENMFWYRQDPGLGLRLIYFSYDVKMKEKGDIPEGYSVSREKKERFSLILESASTNQTSMYLCASSSDSPGNTIYFGEGSWLTVV.

This chain joins TRBV30 and TRBJ2-3, with D unclear. Germline-derived CDR1 and CDR2 are GTSNPN and SVGIG (reference sequence). V was trimmed by 4 bases and J by 4 bases, leaving 9 bases between them. CDR3 length: 12 amino acids. CDR3 sequence (DNA): TGTGCCTGGACCCACAGAGCAGATACGCAGTATTTT. It specifies CAWTHRADTQYF.

The chain uses TRBV15 and TRBJ2-3; 14 bases match TRBD2. The trim removed 3 bases at V and 9 bases at J, leaving 8 bases unmatched. Germline loops: CDR1 LNHNV, CDR2 YYDKDF (reference sequence). The CDR3 length is 16 residues. CDR3 nucleotides: TGTGCCACCAGCAGGGCCGGGACTAGCGGGAGAGCGACGCAGTATTTT. Translation: CATSRAGTSGRATQYF.

The chain uses TRBV11-2 and TRBJ2-5; either TRBD1 or TRBD2 may supply D (5 bases each). Trimming left V 5 bases short and J 9 bases short, with 22 bases between. There are 15 residues in the CDR3. Germline values: CDR1 SGHAT, CDR2 FQNNGV. CDR3 protein: CASSATTGASAAQYF. CDR3 sequence (DNA): TGTGCCAGCAGCGCTACCACCGGGGCTTCAGCGGCCCAGTACTTC.

The J gene is TRBJ1-2, the V gene TRBV30, with TRBD1 as a possible D gene (6 bases). Germline V gene sequence: CDR1 GTSNPN, CDR2 SVGIG (reference sequence). The CDR3 consists of 15 residues. CDR3 coding DNA: TGTGCTTTCGACCTAGCCAAGGGCAGGGGATACGGCTACACCTTC. Translation gives CAFDLAKGRGYGYTF.

This chain links TRBV14 with TRBJ1-3; D is possibly TRBD1 (6 bases). This CDR3 has 14 amino acids. CDR1 is SGHDN and CDR2 is FVKESK in the germline V gene. Deletions cut 4 bases from V and 4 bases from J, with 11 bases between. The CDR3 nucleotides read TGTGCCAGCAGCCCCAGGGGAGCCGGAAACACCATATATTTT. It encodes CASSPRGAGNTIYF. The full variable domain, its missing parts supplied by reference TRBV14 and TRBJ1-3, is EAGVTQFPSHSVIEKGQTVTLRCDPISGHDNLYWYRRVMGKEIKFLLHFVKESKQDESGMPNNRFLAERTGGTYSTLKVQPAELEDSGVYFCASSPRGAGNTIYFGEGSWLTVV.